The source of this T cell receptor beta chain is a study of identical twins. Overall study findings and caveats: There were fewer insertions in abundant cord blood beta clonotypes, but memory repertoires showed no such pattern.

On this clonotype: Its target is not known.

TCRdb ran MiXCR on the 5' RACE reads and lists one entry per CDR3 protein. The sample includes some 500,000 distinct CDR3 sequences, around a tenth of them seen just once. These data were likewise used in another study, on yellow fever vaccine responses in identical twins.

The receptor comes from a woman in her late teens or twenties in good health. Material: PBMCs.

The CDR3 DNA sequence: TGCAGCGTTGGGAGGGCCGGATACGAGCAGTACTTC. It is translated as CSVGRAGYEQYF. J is TRBJ2-7 and V is TRBV29-1; a possible D gene is TRBD2 (6 bases). V was shortened by 4 bases and J by 4 bases, with 11 bases between the two germline ends. Germline V gene lookup returns CDR1 SQVTM and CDR2 ANQGSEA. The CDR3 runs 12 residues.